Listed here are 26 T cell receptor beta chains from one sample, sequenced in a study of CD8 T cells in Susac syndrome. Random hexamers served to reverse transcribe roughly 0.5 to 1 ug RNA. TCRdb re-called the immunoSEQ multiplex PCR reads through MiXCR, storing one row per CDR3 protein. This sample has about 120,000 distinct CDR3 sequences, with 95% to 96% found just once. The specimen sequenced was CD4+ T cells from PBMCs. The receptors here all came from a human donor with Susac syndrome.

The CDR3 reads CSASRPGNYGYTF. CDR3 bases: TGCAGCGCCTCTCGTCCAGGGAACTATGGCTACACCTTC. This chain joins TRBV29-1 and TRBJ1-2; a weak D match, TRBD1 (5 bases). With 7 bases removed from V and 2 bases from J, the gap between germline ends came to 14 bases. The length of the CDR3 is 13 residues. From germline, CDR1 is SQVTM and CDR2 ANQGSEA.

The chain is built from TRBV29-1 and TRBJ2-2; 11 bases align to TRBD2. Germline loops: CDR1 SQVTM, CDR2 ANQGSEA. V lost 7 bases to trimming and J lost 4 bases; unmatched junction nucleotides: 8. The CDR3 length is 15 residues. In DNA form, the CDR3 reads TGCAGCGGGACCGGACTAGCGGGCGGCACCGGGGAGCTGTTTTTT. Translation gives CSGTGLAGGTGELFF.

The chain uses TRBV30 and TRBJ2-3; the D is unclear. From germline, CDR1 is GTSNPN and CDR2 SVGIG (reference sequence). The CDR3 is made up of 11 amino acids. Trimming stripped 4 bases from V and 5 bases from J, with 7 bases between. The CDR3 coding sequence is TGTGCCTGGACTGAACGAGATACGCAGTATTTT. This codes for CAWTERDTQYF. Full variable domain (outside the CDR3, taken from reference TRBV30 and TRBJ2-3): SQTIHQWPATLVQPVGSPLSLECTVEGTSNPNLYWYRQAAGRGLQLLFYSVGIGQISSEVPQNLSASRPQDRQFILSSKKLLLSDSGFYLCAWTERDTQYFGPGTRLTVL.

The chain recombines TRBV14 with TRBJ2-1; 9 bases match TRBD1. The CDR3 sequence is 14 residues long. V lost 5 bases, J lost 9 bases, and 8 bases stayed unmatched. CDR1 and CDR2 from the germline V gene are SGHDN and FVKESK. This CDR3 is CASSENRGLGEQFF. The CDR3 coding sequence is TGTGCCAGCAGCGAAAACAGGGGGCTAGGTGAGCAGTTCTTC.

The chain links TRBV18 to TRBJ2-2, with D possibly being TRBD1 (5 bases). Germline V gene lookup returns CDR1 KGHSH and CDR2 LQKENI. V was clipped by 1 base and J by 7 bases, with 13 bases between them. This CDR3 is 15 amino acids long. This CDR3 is CASSPQTDPVGELFF. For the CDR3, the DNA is TGTGCCAGCTCACCACAGACAGACCCCGTCGGGGAGCTGTTTTTT.

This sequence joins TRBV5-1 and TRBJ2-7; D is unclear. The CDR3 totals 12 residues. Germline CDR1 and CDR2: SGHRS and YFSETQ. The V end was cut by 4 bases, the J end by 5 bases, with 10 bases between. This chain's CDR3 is CASSTLGDEQYF. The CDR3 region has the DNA TGCGCCAGCAGCACGCTAGGTGACGAGCAGTACTTC. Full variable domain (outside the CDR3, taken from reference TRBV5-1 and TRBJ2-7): KAGVTQTPRYLIKTRGQQVTLSCSPISGHRSVSWYQQTPGQGLQFLFEYFSETQRNKGNFPGRFSGRQFSNSRSEMNVSTLELGDSALYLCASSTLGDEQYFGPGTRLTVT.

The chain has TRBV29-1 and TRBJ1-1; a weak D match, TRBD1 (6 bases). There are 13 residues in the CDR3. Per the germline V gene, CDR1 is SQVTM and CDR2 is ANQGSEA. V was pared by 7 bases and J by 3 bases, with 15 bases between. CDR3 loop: CSAQGGRDTEAFF. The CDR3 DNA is TGCAGCGCCCAAGGGGGTAGGGACACTGAAGCTTTCTTT.

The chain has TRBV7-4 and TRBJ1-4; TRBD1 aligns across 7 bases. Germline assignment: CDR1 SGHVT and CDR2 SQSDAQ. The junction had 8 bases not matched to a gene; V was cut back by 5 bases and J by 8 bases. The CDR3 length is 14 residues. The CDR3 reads CASSLRLTGEKLFF. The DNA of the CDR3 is TGTGCCAGCAGCCTCCGGTTGACAGGGGAAAAACTGTTTTTT.

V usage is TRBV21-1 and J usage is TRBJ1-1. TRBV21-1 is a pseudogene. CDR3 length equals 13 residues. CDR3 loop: CASSKVSSTEAFF. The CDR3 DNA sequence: TGTGCCAGCAGCAAAGTATCGAGCACTGAAGCTTTCTTT.

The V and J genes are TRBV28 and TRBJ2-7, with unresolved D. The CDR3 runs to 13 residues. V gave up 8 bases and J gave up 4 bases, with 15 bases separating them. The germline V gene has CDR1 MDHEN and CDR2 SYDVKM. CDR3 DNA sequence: TGTGCCAGCTGCCCGGTTCGGCCTTACGAGCAGTACTTC. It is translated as CASCPVRPYEQYF.

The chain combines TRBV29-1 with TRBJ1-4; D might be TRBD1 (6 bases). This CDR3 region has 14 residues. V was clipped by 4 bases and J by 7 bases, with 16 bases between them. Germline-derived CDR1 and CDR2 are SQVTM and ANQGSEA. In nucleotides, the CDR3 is TGCAGCGTTGTGCAACTGGGGGCGGGTGAAAAACTGTTTTTT. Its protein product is CSVVQLGAGEKLFF.

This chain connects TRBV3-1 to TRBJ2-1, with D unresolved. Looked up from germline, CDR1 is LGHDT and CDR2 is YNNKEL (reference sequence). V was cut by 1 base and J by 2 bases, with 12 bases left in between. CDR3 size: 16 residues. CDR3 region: CASSQGPADTYNEQFF. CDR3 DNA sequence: TGTGCCAGCAGCCAAGGGCCGGCGGATACCTACAATGAGCAGTTCTTC.

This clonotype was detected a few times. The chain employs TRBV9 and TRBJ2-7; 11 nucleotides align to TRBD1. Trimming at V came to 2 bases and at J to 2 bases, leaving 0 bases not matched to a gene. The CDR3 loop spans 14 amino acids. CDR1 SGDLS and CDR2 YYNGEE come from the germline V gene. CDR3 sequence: CASSVGQGAYEQYF. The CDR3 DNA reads TGTGCCAGCAGCGTGGGACAGGGGGCCTACGAGCAGTACTTC.

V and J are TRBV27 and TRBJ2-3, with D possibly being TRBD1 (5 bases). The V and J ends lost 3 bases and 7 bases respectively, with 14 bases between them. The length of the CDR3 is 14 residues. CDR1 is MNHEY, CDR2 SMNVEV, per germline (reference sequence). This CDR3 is CASSLVQGENTQYF. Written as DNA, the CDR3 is TGTGCCAGCAGTTTGGTCCAGGGTGAGAATACGCAGTATTTT.

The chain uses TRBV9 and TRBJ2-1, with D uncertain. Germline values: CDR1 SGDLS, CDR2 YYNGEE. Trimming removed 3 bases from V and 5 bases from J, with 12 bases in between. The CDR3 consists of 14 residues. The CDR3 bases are TGTGCCAGCAGCGCCAACCCCCGGGACAATGAGCAGTTCTTC. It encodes CASSANPRDNEQFF.

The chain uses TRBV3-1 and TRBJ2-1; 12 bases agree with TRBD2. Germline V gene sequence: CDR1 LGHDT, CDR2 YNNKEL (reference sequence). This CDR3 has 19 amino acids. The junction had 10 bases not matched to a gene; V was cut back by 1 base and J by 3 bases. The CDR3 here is CASSQAPPGLAGFYNEQFF. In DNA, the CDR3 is TGTGCCAGCAGCCAAGCGCCACCCGGACTAGCGGGATTCTACAATGAGCAGTTCTTC.

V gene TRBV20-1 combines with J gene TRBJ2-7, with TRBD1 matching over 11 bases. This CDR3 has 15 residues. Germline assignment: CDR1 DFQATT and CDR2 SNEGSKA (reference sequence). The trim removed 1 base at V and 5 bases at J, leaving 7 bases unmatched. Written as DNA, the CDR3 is TGCAGTGCTAGAGGAGGGAGGACAGGGGGCAACGAGCAGTACTTC. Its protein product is CSARGGRTGGNEQYF.

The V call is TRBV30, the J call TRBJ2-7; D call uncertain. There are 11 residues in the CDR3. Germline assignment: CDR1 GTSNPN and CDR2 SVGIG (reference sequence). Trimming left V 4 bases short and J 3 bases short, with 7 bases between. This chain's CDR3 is CAWTGDYEQYF. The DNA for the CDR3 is TGTGCCTGGACAGGAGACTACGAGCAGTACTTC.

The CDR3 DNA reads as TGTGCCTGGACCCCTGGCTTCTCCTACGAGCAGTACTTC. Protein: CAWTPGFSYEQYF. The V call is TRBV30, the J call TRBJ2-7; no firm D call. Trimming removed 4 bases from V and 0 bases from J, with 10 bases in between. The CDR3 is 13 amino acids. The germline V gene has CDR1 GTSNPN and CDR2 SVGIG (reference sequence).

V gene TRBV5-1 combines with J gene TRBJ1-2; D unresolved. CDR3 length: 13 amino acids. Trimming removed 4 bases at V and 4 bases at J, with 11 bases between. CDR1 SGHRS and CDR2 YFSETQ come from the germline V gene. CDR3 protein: CASSLVEAYGYTF. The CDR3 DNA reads TGCGCCAGCAGCCTCGTGGAGGCCTATGGCTACACCTTC. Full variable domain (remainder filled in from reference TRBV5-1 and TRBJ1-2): KAGVTQTPRYLIKTRGQQVTLSCSPISGHRSVSWYQQTPGQGLQFLFEYFSETQRNKGNFPGRFSGRQFSNSRSEMNVSTLELGDSALYLCASSLVEAYGYTFGSGTRLTVV.

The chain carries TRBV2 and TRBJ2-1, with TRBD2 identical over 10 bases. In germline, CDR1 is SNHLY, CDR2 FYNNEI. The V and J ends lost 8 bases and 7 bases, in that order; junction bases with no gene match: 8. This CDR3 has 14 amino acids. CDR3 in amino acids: CASGAGGSGNEQFF. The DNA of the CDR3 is TGTGCCAGCGGAGCGGGAGGGTCGGGGAATGAGCAGTTCTTC.

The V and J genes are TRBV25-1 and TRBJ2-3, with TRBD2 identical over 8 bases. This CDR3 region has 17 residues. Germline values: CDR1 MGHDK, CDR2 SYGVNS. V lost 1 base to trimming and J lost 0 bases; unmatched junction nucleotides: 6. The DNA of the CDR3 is TGTGCCAGCAGTGAATCCGGTCCTAGCGGGAGCACAGATACGCAGTATTTT. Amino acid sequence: CASSESGPSGSTDTQYF.

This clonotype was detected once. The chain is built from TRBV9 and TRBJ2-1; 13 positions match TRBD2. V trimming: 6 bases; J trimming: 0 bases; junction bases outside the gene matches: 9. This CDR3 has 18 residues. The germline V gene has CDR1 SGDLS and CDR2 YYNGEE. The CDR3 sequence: CASTKGLAGKSSYNEQFF. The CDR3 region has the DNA TGTGCCAGCACCAAGGGACTAGCGGGGAAGAGCTCCTACAATGAGCAGTTCTTC.

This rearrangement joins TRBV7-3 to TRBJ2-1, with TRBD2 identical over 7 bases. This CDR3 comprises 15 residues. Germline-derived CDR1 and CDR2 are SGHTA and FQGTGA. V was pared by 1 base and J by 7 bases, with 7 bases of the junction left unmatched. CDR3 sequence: CASSLSGGSRNEQFF. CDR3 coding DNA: TGTGCCAGCAGCTTAAGCGGGGGTTCGAGGAATGAGCAGTTCTTC.

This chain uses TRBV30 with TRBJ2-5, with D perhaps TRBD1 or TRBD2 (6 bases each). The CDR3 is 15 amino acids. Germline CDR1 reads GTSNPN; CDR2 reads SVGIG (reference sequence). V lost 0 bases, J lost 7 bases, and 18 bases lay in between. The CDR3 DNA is TGTGCCTGGAGTGTACCGGGGGCCCATGAGCGGACCCAGTACTTC. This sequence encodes CAWSVPGAHERTQYF.

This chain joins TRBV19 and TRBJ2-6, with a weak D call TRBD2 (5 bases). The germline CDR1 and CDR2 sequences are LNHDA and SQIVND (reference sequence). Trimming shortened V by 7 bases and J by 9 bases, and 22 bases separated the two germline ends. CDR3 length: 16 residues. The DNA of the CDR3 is TGTGCCAGTACCCCTGTTGGTCGGAGCGGCCTCAACGTCCTGACTTTC. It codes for CASTPVGRSGLNVLTF.